The 4 T cell receptor beta chains below come from one sample, sequenced in a study of tumor-infiltrating lymphocytes in primary liver carcinoma. Each 20-30 mg portion of unsorted bulk tissue served as the source for co-extraction of RNA and DNA. The researchers produced TCR beta cDNA from approximately 550 ng total RNA with a constant-region primer. ARM-PCR was slightly modified, and three nested multiplex PCR rounds with it gave rise to the TCR beta libraries. TRBV1-TRBV30 forward primers and a C-beta reverse primer were used in the first two PCR rounds, which each ran for approximately 10 cycles. TCRdb processed the multiplex PCR reads anew with MiXCR; each CDR3 protein has one entry. The sample carries some 95,000 distinct CDR3 sequences, around 68% recorded once. Sequenced input: tumor-adjacent normal liver tissue. The receptors here all came from a man aged 35-49 years with primary liver carcinoma and hepatitis B virus infection.

Of note for this clonotype: The germline gene is not matched at one end of the junction; a read error may be the cause. This rearrangement joins TRBV7-9 to TRBJ2-2; D ambiguous. CDR3 size: 14 residues. From germline, CDR1 is SEHNR and CDR2 FQNEAQ (reference sequence). This chain's CDR3 is CASSLEVNTEELFF. CDR3 coding DNA: TGTGCCAGCAGCTTAGAAGTGAACACCGAGGAGCTGTTCTTT.

Turning to this clonotype: One end of the junction is discordant with germline, which a read error may explain. The rearrangement uses TRBV6-5 and TRBJ2-1; D unresolved. CDR1 is MNHEY and CDR2 is SVGAGI in the germline V gene. The CDR3 sequence is 15 residues long. The DNA of the CDR3 is TGTGCCAGCAGGGAATGCAGGAGCCCCTACACTGAGCAGTTCTTC. Residues: CASRECRSPYTEQFF.

The chain combines TRBV5-1 with TRBJ2-1, with 7 nucleotides matching TRBD2. The CDR3 is 15 residues long. V shed 5 bases and J 5 bases; nucleotides not matched to a gene: 10. Germline loops: CDR1 SGHRS, CDR2 YFSETQ. The CDR3, as DNA: TGCGCCAGCAGACCCGGGGCTAGCGGTCACAATGAGCAGTTCTTC. It codes for CASRPGASGHNEQFF.

On this clonotype: Sequence at one end of the junction differs from germline and may be a read error. The chain recombines TRBV23-1 with TRBJ2-7, with 7 bases lining up with TRBD2. TRBV23-1 is treated as an ORF (open reading frame) with a function not yet certain. This CDR3 has 15 amino acids. This CDR3 is CASSQPRAGNYEQYF. CDR3 nucleotides: TGCGCCAGCAGTCAACCTCGAGCGGGAAACTACGAGCAATACTTC.